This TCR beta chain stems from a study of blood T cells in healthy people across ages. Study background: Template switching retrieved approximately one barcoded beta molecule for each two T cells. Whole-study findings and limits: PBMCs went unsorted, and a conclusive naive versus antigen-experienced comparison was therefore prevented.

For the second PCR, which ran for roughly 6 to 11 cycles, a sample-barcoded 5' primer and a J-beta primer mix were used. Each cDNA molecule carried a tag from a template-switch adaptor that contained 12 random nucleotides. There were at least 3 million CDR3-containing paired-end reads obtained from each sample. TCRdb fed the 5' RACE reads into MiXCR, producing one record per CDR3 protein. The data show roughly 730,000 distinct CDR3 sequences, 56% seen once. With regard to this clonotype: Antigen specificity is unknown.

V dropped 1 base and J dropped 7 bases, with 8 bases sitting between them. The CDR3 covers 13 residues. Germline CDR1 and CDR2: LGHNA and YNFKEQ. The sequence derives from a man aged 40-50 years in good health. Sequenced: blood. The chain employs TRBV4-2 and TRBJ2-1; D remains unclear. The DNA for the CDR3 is TGTGCCAGCAGCCAAGGGGCCTTAAATGAGCAGTTCTTC. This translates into CASSQGALNEQFF.